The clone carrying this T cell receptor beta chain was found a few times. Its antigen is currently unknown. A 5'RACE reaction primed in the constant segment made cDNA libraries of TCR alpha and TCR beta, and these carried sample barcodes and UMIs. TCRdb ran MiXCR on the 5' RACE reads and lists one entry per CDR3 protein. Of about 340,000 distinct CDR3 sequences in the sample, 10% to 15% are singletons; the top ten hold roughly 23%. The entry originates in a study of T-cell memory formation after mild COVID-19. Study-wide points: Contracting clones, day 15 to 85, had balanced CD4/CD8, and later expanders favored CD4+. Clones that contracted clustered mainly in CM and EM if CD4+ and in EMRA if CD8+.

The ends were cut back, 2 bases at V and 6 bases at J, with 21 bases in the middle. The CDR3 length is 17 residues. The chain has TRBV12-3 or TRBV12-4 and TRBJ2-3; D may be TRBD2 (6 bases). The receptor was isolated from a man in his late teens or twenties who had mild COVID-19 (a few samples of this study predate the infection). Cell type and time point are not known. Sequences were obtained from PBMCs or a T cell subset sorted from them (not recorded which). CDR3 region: CASSLWPRKSGSDTQYF. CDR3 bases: TGTGCCAGCAGTTTATGGCCAAGAAAGAGCGGGTCGGATACGCAGTATTTT.